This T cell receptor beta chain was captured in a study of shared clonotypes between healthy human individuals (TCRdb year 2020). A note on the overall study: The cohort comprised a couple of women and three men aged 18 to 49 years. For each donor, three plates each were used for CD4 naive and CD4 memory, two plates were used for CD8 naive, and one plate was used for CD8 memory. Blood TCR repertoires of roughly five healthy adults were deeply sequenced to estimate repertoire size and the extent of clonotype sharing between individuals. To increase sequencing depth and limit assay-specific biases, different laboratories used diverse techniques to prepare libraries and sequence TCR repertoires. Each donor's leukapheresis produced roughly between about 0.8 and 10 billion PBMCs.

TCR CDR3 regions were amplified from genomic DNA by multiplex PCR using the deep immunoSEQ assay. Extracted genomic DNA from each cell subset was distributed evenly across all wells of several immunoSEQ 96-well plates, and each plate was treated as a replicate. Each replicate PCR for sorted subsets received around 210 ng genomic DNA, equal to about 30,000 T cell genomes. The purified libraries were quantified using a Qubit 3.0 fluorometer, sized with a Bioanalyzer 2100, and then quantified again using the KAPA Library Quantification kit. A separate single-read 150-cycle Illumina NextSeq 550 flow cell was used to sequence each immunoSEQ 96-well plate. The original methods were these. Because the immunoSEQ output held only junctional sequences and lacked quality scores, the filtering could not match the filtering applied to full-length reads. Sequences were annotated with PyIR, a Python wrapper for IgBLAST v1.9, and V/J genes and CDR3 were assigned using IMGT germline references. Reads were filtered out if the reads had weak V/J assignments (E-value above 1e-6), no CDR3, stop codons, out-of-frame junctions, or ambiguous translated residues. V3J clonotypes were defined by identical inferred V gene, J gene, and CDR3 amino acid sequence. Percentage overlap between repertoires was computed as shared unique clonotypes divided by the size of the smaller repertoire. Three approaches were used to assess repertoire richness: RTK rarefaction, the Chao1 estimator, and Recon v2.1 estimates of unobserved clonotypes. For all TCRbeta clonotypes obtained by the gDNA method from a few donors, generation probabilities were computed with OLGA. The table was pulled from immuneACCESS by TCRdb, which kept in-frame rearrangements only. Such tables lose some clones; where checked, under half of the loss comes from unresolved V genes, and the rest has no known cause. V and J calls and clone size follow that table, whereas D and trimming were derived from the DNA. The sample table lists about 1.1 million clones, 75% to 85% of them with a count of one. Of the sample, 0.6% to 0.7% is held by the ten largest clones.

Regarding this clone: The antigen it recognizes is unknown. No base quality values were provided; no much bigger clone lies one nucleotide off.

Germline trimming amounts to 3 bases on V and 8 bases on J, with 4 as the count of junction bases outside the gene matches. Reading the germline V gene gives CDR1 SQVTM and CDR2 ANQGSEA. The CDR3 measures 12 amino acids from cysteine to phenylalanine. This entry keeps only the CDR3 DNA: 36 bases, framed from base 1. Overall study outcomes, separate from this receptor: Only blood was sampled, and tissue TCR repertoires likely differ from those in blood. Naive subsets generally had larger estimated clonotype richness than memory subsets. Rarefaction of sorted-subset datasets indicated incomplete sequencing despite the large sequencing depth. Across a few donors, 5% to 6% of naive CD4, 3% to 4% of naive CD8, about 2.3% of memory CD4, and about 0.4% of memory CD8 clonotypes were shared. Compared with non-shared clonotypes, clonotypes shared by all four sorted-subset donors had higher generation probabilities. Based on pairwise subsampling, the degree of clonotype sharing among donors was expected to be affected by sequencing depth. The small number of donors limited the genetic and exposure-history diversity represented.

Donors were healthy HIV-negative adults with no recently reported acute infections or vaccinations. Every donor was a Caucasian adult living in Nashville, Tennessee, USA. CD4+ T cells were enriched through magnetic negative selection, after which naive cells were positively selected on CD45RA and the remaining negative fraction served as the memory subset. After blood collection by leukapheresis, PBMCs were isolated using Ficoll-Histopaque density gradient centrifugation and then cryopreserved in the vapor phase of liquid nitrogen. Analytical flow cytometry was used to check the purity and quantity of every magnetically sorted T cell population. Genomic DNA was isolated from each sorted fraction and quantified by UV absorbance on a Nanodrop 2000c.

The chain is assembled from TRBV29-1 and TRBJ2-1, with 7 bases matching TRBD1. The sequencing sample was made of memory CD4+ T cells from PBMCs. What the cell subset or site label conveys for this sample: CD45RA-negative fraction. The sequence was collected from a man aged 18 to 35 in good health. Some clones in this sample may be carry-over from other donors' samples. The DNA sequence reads TGCAGCGTTGACAGGGGGACCGATGAGCAGTTCTTC. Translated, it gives CSVDRGTDEQFF.